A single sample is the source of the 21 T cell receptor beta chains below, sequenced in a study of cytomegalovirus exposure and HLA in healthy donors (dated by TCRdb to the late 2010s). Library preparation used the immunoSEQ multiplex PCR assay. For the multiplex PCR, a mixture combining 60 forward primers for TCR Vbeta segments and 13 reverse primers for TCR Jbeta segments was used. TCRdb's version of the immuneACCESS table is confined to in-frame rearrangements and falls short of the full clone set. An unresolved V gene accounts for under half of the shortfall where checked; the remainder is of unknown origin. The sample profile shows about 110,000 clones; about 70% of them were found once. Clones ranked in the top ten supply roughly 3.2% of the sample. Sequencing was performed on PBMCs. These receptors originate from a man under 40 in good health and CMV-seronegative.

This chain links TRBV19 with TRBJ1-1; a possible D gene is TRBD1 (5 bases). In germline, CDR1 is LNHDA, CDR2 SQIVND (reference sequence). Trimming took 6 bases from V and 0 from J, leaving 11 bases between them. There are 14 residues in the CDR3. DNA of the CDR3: TGTGCCAGTAGGGACGACAGCTTGAACACTGAAGCTTTCTTT. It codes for CASRDDSLNTEAFF.

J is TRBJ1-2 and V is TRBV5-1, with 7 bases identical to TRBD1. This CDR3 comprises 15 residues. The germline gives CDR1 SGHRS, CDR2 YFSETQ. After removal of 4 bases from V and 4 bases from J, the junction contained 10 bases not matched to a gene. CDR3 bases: TGCGCCAGCAGCAACCAACAGGGGCCTACCTATGGCTACACCTTC. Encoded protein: CASSNQQGPTYGYTF.

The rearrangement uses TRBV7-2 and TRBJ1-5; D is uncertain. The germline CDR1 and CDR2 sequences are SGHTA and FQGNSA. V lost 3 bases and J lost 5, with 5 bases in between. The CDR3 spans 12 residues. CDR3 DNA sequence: TGTGCCAGCAGCTTCCAGTATCAGCCCCAGCATTTT. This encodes CASSFQYQPQHF.

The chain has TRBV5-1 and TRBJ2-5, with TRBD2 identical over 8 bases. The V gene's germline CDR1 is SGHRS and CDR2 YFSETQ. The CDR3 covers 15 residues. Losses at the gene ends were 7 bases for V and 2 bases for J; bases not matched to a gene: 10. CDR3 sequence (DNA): TGCGCCAGCGCTTCCGGACTAGCAGTACAAGAGACCCAGTACTTC. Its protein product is CASASGLAVQETQYF.

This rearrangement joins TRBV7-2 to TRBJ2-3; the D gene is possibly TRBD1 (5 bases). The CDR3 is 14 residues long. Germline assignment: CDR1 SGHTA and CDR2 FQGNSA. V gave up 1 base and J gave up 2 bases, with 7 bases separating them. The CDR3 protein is CASSLVRDTDTQYF. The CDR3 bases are TGTGCCAGCAGCTTAGTCAGGGACACAGATACGCAGTATTTT.

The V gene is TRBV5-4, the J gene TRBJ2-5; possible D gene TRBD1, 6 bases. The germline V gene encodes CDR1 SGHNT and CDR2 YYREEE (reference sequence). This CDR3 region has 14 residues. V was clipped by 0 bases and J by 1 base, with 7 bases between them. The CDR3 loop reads CASSLGQVQETQYF. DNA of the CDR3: TGTGCCAGCAGCTTGGGACAGGTCCAAGAGACCCAGTACTTC.

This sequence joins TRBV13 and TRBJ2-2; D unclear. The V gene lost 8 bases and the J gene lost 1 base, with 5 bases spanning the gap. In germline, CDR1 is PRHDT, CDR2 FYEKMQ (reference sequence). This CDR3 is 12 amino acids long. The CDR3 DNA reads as TGTGCCAGCGCAGAGAACACCGGGGAGCTGTTTTTT. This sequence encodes CASAENTGELFF.

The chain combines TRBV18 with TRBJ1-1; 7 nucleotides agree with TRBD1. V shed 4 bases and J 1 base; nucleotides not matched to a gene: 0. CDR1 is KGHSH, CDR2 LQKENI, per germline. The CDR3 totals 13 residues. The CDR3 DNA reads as TGTGCCAGCTCACAGGGGGCGAACACTGAAGCTTTCTTT. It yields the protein CASSQGANTEAFF. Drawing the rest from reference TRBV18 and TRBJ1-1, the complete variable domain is NAGVMQNPRHLVRRRGQEARLRCSPMKGHSHVYWYRQLPEEGLKFMVYLQKENIIDESGMPKERFSAEFPKEGPSILRIQQVVRGDSAAYFCASSQGANTEAFFGQGTRLTVV.

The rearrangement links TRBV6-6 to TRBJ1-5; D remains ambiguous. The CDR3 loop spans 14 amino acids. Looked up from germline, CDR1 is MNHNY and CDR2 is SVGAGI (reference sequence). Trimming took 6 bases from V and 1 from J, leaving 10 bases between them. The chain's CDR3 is CASRSGESNQPQHF. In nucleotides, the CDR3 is TGTGCCAGCAGATCCGGGGAGAGCAATCAGCCCCAGCATTTT.

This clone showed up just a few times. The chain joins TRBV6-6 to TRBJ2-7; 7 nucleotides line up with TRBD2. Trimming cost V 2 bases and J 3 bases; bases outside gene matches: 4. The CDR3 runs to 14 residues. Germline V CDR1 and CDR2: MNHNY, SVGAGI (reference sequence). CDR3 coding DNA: TGTGCCAGCAGTTACCAAGCTAGCGGCTACGAGCAGTACTTC. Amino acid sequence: CASSYQASGYEQYF.

Here the CDR3 DNA reads TGTGCCATCAGTGAGCCCAGCCAGGGGCTGGGAGAGACCCAGTACTTC. The encoded protein is CAISEPSQGLGETQYF. This chain joins TRBV10-3 and TRBJ2-5, with D maybe TRBD1 (6 bases). Per germline, CDR1 ENHRY and CDR2 SYGVKD. V shed 2 bases and J shed 4 bases, with 17 bases lying between them. This CDR3 contains 16 residues.

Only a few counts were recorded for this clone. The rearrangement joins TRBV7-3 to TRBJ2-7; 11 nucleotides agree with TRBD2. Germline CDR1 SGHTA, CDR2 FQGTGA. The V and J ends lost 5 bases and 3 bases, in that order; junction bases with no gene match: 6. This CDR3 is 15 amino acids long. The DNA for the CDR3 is TGTGCCAGCAGCCCTTCCGGGACTAGCGGCTACGAGCAGTACTTC. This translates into CASSPSGTSGYEQYF.

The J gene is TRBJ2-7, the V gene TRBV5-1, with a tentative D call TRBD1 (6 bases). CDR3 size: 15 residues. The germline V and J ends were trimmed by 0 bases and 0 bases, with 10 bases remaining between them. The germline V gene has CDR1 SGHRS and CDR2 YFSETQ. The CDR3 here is CASSLDGTSSYEQYF. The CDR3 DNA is TGCGCCAGCAGCTTGGACGGGACAAGCTCCTACGAGCAGTACTTC.

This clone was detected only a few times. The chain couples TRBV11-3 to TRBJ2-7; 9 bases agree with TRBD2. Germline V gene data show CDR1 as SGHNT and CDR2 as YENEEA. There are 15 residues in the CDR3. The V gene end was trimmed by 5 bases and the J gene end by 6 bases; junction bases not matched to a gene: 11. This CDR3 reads CASSTNLAGWREQYF. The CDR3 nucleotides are TGTGCCAGCAGCACAAATCTAGCGGGATGGCGCGAGCAGTACTTC.

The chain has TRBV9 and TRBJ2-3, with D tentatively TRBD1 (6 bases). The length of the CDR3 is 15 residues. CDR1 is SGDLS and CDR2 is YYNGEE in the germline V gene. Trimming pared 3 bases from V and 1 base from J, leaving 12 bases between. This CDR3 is CASSAAGDGTDTQYF. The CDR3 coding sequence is TGTGCCAGCAGCGCAGCAGGGGACGGCACAGATACGCAGTATTTT.

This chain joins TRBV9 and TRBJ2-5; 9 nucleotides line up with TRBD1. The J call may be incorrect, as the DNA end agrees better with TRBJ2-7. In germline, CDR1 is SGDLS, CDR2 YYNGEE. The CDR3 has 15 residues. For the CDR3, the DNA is TGTGCCAGCAGCGTGGGGGACAGGGCCTCCTACGAGCAGTACTTC. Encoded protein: CASSVGDRASYEQYF.

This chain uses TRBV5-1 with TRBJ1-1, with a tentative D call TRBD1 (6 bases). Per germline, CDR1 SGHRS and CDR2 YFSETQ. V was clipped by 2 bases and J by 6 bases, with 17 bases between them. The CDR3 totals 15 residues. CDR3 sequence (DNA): TGCGCCAGCAGCTTAATAACAGGGATCTCGGCTGAAGCTTTCTTT. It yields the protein CASSLITGISAEAFF.

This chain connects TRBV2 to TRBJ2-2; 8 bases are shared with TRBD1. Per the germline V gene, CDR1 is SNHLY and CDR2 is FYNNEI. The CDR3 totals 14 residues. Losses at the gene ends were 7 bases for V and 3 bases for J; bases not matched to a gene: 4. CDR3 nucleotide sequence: TGTGCCAGCACCTGGACAGGGCACACCGGGGAGCTGTTTTTT. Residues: CASTWTGHTGELFF.

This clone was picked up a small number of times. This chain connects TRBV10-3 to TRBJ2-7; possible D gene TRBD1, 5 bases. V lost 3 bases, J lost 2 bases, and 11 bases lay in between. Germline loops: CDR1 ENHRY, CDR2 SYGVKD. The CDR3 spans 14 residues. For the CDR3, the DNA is TGTGCCATCAGTGATAGGACATCCGCCTACGAGCAGTACTTC. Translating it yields CAISDRTSAYEQYF.

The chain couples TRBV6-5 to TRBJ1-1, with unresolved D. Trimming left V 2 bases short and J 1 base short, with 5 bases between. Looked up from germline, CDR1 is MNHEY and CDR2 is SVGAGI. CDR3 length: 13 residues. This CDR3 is CASSYNRNTEAFF. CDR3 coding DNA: TGTGCCAGCAGTTACAACAGGAACACTGAAGCTTTCTTT.

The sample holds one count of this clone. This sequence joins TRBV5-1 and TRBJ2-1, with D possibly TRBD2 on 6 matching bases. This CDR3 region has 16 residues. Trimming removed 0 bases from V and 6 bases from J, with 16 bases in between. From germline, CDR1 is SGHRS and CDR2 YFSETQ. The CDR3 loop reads CASSLGGDGRGNEQFF. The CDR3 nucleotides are TGCGCCAGCAGCTTGGGAGGGGACGGGAGAGGCAATGAGCAGTTCTTC.